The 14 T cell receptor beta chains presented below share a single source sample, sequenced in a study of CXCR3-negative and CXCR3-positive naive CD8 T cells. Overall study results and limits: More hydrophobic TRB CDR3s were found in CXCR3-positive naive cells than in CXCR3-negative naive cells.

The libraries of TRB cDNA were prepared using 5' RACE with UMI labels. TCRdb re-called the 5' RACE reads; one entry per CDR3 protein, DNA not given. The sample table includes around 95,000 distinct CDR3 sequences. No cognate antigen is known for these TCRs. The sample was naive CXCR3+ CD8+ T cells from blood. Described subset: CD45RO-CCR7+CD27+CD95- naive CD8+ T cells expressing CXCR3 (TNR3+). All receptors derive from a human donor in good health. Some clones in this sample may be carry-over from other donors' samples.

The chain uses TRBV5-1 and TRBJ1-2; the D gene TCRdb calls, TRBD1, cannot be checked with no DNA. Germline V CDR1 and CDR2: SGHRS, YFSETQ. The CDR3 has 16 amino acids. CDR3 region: CASSPGVRDVIGGYTF.

The CDR3 region is CASSLGQLSSYNEQFF. This chain links TRBV12-3 or TRBV12-4 with TRBJ2-1. The CDR3 is 16 amino acids.

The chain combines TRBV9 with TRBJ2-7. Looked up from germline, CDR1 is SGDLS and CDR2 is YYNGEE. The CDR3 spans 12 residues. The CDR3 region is CASSVDGYEQYF.

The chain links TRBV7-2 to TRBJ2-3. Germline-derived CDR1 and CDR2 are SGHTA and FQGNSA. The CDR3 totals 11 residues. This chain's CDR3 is CASSWSSAQYF.

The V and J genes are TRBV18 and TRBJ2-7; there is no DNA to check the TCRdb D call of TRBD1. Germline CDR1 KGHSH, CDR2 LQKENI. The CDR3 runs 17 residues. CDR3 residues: CASSPGRDRLPVYEQYF.

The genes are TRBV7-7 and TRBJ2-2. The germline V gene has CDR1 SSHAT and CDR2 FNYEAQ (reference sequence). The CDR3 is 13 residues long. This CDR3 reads CASRWGNTGELFF.

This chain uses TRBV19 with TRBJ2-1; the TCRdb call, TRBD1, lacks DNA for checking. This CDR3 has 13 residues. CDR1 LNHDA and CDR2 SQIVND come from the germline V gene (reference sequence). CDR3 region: CASERQGYNEQFF.

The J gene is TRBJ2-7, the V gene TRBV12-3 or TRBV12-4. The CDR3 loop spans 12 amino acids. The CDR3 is CASSRAFYEQYF.

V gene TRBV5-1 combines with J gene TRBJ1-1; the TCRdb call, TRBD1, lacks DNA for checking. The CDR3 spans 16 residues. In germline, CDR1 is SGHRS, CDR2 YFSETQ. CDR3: CASSLHQGSKNTEAFF.

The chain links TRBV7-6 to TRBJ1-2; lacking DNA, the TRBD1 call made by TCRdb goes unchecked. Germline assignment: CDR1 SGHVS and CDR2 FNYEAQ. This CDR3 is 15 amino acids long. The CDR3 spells CASCWGAGENYGYTF.

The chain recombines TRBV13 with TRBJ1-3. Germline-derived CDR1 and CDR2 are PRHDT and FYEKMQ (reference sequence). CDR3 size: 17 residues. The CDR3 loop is CASSSASSADSGNTIYF. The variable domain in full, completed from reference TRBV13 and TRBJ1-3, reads AAGVIQSPRHLIKEKRETATLKCYPIPRHDTVYWYQQGPGQDPQFLISFYEKMQSDKGSIPDRFSAQQFSDYHSELNMSSLELGDSALYFCASSSASSADSGNTIYFGEGSWLTVV.

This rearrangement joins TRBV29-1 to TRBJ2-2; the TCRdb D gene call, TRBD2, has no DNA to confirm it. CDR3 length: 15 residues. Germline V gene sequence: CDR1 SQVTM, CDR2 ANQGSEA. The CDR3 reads CSVRGWGGDTGELFF.

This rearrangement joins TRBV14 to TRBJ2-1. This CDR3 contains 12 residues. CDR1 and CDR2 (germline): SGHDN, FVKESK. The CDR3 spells CASSHLVNEQFF.

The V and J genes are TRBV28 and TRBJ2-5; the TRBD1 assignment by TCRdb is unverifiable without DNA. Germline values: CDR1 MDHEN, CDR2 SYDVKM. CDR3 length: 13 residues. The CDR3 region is CASRETGTETQYF.